The sequence of this T cell receptor beta chain was determined in a study of T cell repertoires in cytomegalovirus infection (dated by TCRdb to 2018 to 2020). Describing the broader study: Donor HLA type was relevant to the analysis, as public TCR beta signatures indicated carriage of CMV infection together with the matching HLA type. General findings and caveats noted by the study authors: The ex vivo response was dominated by HLA-C-restricted CMV-specific TCR beta clonotypes, which also provided the single most frequent clonotype in two of eight donors. Cumulative frequency of public TCR beta family members discriminated carriers of CMV infection plus the relevant HLA type in this cohort and an independent 352-donor cohort.

As to this clonotype: The antigen it binds to is not known. The record has no base qualities; no much larger clone is one base away.

The CDR3 starts with the cysteine, ends with the phenylalanine, and has 16 residues. Only the CDR3 DNA is retained, 48 bases long and in frame from the first base. The germline V gene encodes CDR1 MNHNY and CDR2 SVGAGI (reference sequence). Cut back by 0 bases and 3 bases, the V and J ends lie 12 bases apart. This sample was sequenced with an Illumina HiSeq 1500. Clones were called with MiXCR by TCRdb after fastp trimmed the public reads at Q25, and only in-frame beta chains were retained. Records with the same CDR3 protein are collapsed into one entry carrying the most frequent genes and DNA. The sample contains some 600,000 distinct CDR3 sequences, around 24% of them found a single time. Less than 9.5% of the sample comes from the top ten.

Sequencing was performed on CD8+ T cells from PBMCs. The chain couples TRBV6-6 to TRBJ2-1; the D gene assignment is perhaps TRBD1 or TRBD2, with each matching 5 bases. This receptor was obtained from a human donor in good health (CMV status not recorded). Some clones in this sample may be carry-over from other donors' samples. The nucleotide sequence reads TGTGCCAGCAGTTACTCACGGGACGGAGACTACAATGAGCAGTTCTTC. It encodes CASSYSRDGDYNEQFF.